This T cell receptor (beta chain) was profiled in a study of shared clonotypes between healthy human individuals. As for the study in general: A donor's plate count was three for CD4 naive and three for CD4 memory; CD8 naive had two and CD8 memory one. Regarding the study as a whole: Only blood was sampled, and tissue TCR repertoires likely differ from blood ones. About 5% of naive CD4 clonotypes were common to a handful of donors.

With 5 bases removed from V and 7 bases from J, the gap between germline ends came to 15 bases. Per germline, CDR1 MDHEN and CDR2 SYDVKM. CDR3 length: 14 amino acids. Clones were sequenced by immunoSEQ multiplex PCR, and TCRdb holds only the in-frame ones, with some missing. The sample records a few million clones, approximately 92% being singletons. Remarks on this clone: Its antigen is still unknown.

This chain uses TRBV28 with TRBJ2-1, with D perhaps TRBD2 (6 bases). This receptor was taken from a man aged 18 to 30 in good health. Sample: naive CD4+ T cells sorted from blood. Subset denoted: CD45RA+ positively selected. CDR3 loop: CASSERRAPNEQFF. CDR3 DNA sequence: TGTGCCAGCAGTGAGCGGAGGGCGCCAAATGAGCAGTTCTTC.